The 4 T cell receptor beta chains presented below share a single source sample, sequenced in a study of blood T cell repertoires in COVID-19. Assay used: immunoSEQ multiplex PCR; TCRdb lists only in-frame clones, some missing. The sample consists of about 250,000 clones, over 75% of them appearing once. Sequenced sample: peripheral blood. These receptors came from a man aged 50-60 years with active or convalescent COVID-19.

The chain is built from TRBV12-3 or TRBV12-4 and TRBJ2-4, with 9 positions matching TRBD1. This CDR3 spans 13 amino acids. The trim removed 5 bases at V and 6 bases at J, leaving 2 bases unmatched. The CDR3 DNA reads as TGTGCCAGCAGTCGGGACAGGGTAAACATTCAGTACTTC. This sequence encodes CASSRDRVNIQYF.

The chain employs TRBV19 and TRBJ2-2; 7 bases are shared with TRBD1. The CDR3 is 15 amino acids. Looked up from germline, CDR1 is LNHDA and CDR2 is SQIVND (reference sequence). Unmatched junction bases numbered 9, after V lost 5 bases and J lost 6 bases. For the CDR3, the DNA is TGTGCCAGTAGTCTTGGCAGGGGGATCCCCGGGGAGCTGTTTTTT. Translating gives CASSLGRGIPGELFF.

J is TRBJ1-1 and V is TRBV7-8, with 9 bases lining up with TRBD1. The germline V gene has CDR1 SGHVS and CDR2 FQNEAQ. Trimming took 5 bases from V and 4 from J; bases not matched to a gene: 8. The CDR3 sequence is 15 residues long. CDR3 sequence reads: CASSPQGAGGTEAFF. CDR3 sequence (DNA): TGTGCCAGCAGCCCACAGGGGGCGGGGGGCACTGAAGCTTTCTTT.

This clone was counted a single time. This rearrangement joins TRBV9 to TRBJ1-3; no clear D gene. V was trimmed by 4 bases and J by 0 bases, leaving 14 bases between them. This CDR3 region has 16 residues. The germline gives CDR1 SGDLS, CDR2 YYNGEE. The CDR3 coding sequence is TGTGCCAGCAGCTCGCGGGAGGATTTCTCTGGAAACACCATATATTTT. This encodes CASSSREDFSGNTIYF.